What follows is one TCR beta chain and its context. It has no known antigen specificity. Base qualities are not at hand, and no much larger clone is one base apart. Here V drops 4 bases and J drops 9 bases, and the junction holds 8 bases not matched to any gene. Measured from the cysteine to the phenylalanine, the CDR3 is 13 residues long. The DNA shown is the 39-base CDR3, in frame from base 1. The germline V gene encodes CDR1 SGHDN and CDR2 FVKESK. The cohort was made up of under 800 healthy bone marrow donors. Cohort members were all nominally healthy when sampled, although unrecorded immune exposures were likely present. The donor was CMV seropositive and belonged to the group of a few hundred seropositive cohort members. A peripheral blood sample was collected from each donor, and TCR beta sequencing was performed on peripheral blood mononuclear cells. The Qiagen DNeasy Blood Extraction Kit was used to extract genomic DNA from the blood cell samples.

This sample is drawn from a study of cytomegalovirus exposure and HLA in healthy donors (dated by TCRdb to about 2017). For context, the study as a whole: An earlier analysis of approximately 640 of the donors reported roughly 270 Gb of sequence data and around 120 million unique TCR beta sequences from around 200 million T cells. An early release that covered some 640 HLA-typed donors contained approximately 300 gigabases of sequencing data and tens of millions of unique TCR sequences. The genetic ancestry cluster associated with self-reported Caucasian donors included around four fifths of the roughly 380 genotyped donors. The study was designed to test whether signatures of past pathogen exposure could be identified by cataloging public T cell receptors. Using immunosequencing, the study profiled T cell repertoires from 500 to 800 subjects and related those repertoires to cytomegalovirus serostatus. Besides the first cohort of roughly 640 subjects, a separate validation cohort made up of over 100 different subjects was used. High-throughput TCR immunosequencing, statistical association of individual TCRs with disease status, and machine learning were combined to predict cytomegalovirus infection status. To study patterns of TCR occurrence, a later analysis re-analyzed previously published TCR beta repertoires from several hundred donors and added high-resolution HLA genotyping. In the later analysis, no new phenotypic data were used to find candidate immune exposures; instead, reliance was placed on TCR beta sequences and their occurrence across donors. To decide whether each TCR beta V gene segment behaved as functional or pseudogenic, an earlier analysis of some 540 of the donors relied on high-throughput TCR beta sequencing. Donor age, sex, ethnicity and CMV serostatus were collected together with the repertoire data. Genome-wide SNP genotypes for about 60% of the roughly 670 donors were used in a later genetic analysis, which treated that subset as a discovery cohort. Every discovery cohort repertoire had been produced on one sequencing platform. HLA typing covered class I and class II loci at four-digit resolution. Typing coverage differed by locus: A, B, C, DRB1 and DQB1 were typed in roughly 620-630 donors, DQA1 in 522, DPA1 in approximately 600, and DPB1 in roughly 470. Because of strong linkage in the cohort, four to six DR-DQ haplotypes were treated as single units for association and clustering. Among roughly 400 genotyped donors of the cohort, an average of roughly 230,000 unique TCR beta nucleotide sequences was sequenced per donor, of which approximately 18% were non-productive.

Beyond this particular receptor, the publication reports: According to a later analysis, TCR association rates differed among HLA loci, with DRB1 alleles showing the most associated TCRs and HLA-C alleles showing the fewest. Some IMGT-functional V segments, including TRBV6-2 and TRBV6-3, could not be distinguished by the 87-base-pair reads and were therefore excluded. The authors suggested that the approach could potentially be extended to other disease states and immunological phenotypes. In a later analysis, 16,951 TCR beta sequences were associated with specific HLA alleles at a false discovery rate of 0.05. Cytomegalovirus status was reported to be diagnosed by the classifier with high specificity and sensitivity in both the original and validation cohorts. A further reported finding was that TCR beta sequences accurately predicted the HLA-A and HLA-B alleles for most subjects in the first cohort. The study gave a list of 150 to 200 TCR beta chains associated with cytomegalovirus. In an earlier analysis of some 500 of the donors, most TCR beta V segments appeared in productive rearrangements about 87% or about 30% of the time, broadly matching IMGT annotations. CMV serostatus was the only immune exposure information available for the cohort. Presence/absence analyses assumed roughly uniform sequencing depth across donors, an assumption that may not hold. In a later analysis, several top co-occurrence clusters were reported to appear linked to parvovirus B19, influenza, CMV and Epstein-Barr virus. Compared with the roughly 700-donor mean, donors in an Asian-associated ancestry cluster had fewer N-insertions in productive TCRs, according to a later genetic analysis. The earlier analysis of nearly 600 of the donors excluded roughly 16 rarely observed V segments, including chromosome 9 orphons, because counts were too low. Correlated functional status among segregating V segments might be attributable to linkage disequilibrium, but an unknown experimental factor could not be ruled out. When HLA alleles, especially DR and DQ, strongly co-occurred, attributing TCR associations to individual alleles was difficult. A later analysis found that HLA-associated TCR beta chains were more clonally expanded and had lower generation probabilities than equally common non-associated chains. The sequencing pipeline was judged likely to have produced a cluster of highly shared sequence variants as a technical artifact. Across donors, most TCR sequences were observed very rarely, whereas some public TCRs were present in many individuals. Because some donors lacked HLA typing at each locus, the association tests relied only on the typed subset. In this cohort, only TCR beta chains were sequenced, and detectable features were limited by the absence of alpha or paired-chain data. A later genetic analysis associated a missense DCLRE1C variant with V-gene and J-gene trimming of TCR beta chains, and an independent cohort replicated the association. A later analysis found that most CMV-associated TCR beta chains appeared HLA-restricted, with HLA associations seemingly driven largely by CMV exposure. In vitro tests confirmed that a few of the cytomegalovirus-associated TCR beta chains recognize cytomegalovirus antigens.

Library preparation employed the immunoSEQ multiplex PCR assay. For the multiplex PCR, a mixture combining 60 forward primers for TCR Vbeta segments and 13 reverse primers for TCR Jbeta segments was used. The CDR3 region of rearranged TCR beta genes was amplified from genomic DNA by a multiplex PCR assay. The Illumina HiSeq System was used to sequence the amplified TCR beta libraries as 87-base-pair reads. The paper's data handling went like this. A later analysis tallied about 77 million unique TCR beta chains across the approximately 670 repertoires, and approximately 12 million of those chains were shared by two or more donors. To remove PCR and sequencing errors, raw reads were error-corrected and collapsed into unique sequences using a nearest-neighbor algorithm that merged closely related sequences. To assign V, D and J gene segments, CDR3 sequences were aligned to IMGT reference sequences. For a sequence to be retained, a match of at least six nucleotides was required to both a V gene segment and a J gene segment. A rearrangement counted as productive if the CDR3 had no stop codons and remained in frame with V and J, and every other rearrangement counted as non-productive. Following IMGT convention, CDR3 was defined as the stretch from the second conserved V-encoded cysteine up to the conserved J-encoded phenylalanine. In an earlier analysis of more than 550 of the donors, sequences lacking an unambiguous match to a single V gene segment were excluded. An earlier analysis of several hundred of the donors called V segments functional above 56.7% productive rearrangements and segregating when the between-donor standard deviation exceeded 5%. To diagnose cytomegalovirus status from the catalog of TCR beta chain sequences, a statistical classification framework was built. V and J gene assignment, in a later analysis, came from comparing TCR nucleotide sequences with IMGT/GENE-DB human TR gene sequences. A later analysis assigned CDR3 sequences and most-parsimonious VDJ recombination scenarios with the TCRdist pipeline. In a later analysis, every TCR beta chain was defined by the combination of its CDR3 amino acid sequence and its V-gene family, and reads without a unique V-gene family were dropped. A later analysis removed 592 highly shared, low-generation-probability nucleotide sequences to deal with suspected cross-contamination and a sequencing artifact. For each public chain, a later analysis derived a clonal expansion index from normalized ranks of inferred template counts within each repertoire. A later analysis computed generation probabilities with a VDJ recombination model fitted to out-of-frame rearrangements, and checked the results against IGoR. Hypergeometric tests were used in a later analysis to score TCR-TCR, TCR-HLA and TCR-CMV co-occurrence, with a repertoire-size bias correction applied to the TCR pairs. In a later analysis, false discovery rates were estimated by permuting HLA or CMV assignments 20 times. A later analysis grouped co-occurring TCRs with DBSCAN, adding TCRdist sequence similarity when clustering within HLA-allele-positive subsets. Co-occurrence clustering excluded repertoires with fewer than 30,000 or more than 120,000 public chains, plus five with anomalous nucleotide sharing. The table comes from immuneACCESS by way of TCRdb, which keeps in-frame sequences with V and J called. Part of the clones is missing from these tables; in studies checked, under half for an unresolved V gene and the rest for unknown reasons. Clonal size and the V and J genes are those of that table, whereas D and trimming came from the DNA. The sample table records approximately 150,000 clones; roughly 82% of these occur just once. The ten largest account for 5.5% to 6% of the sample.

The source of this sequence is a man younger than 45 in good health and CMV-seropositive. This receptor chain uses TRBV14 and TRBJ2-7, and 8 junction bases match TRBD1. The sequenced sample was PBMCs. In nucleotide form, the sequence is TGTGCCAGCAGCCTAATCAGGGGGCAAGGGCAGTACTTC. Its translation is CASSLIRGQGQYF.